A selection of T cell receptor beta chains follows, all from one sample in a study of OX40 agonist ivuxolimab in advanced cancers. Generated by immunoSEQ multiplex PCR, the TCRdb table keeps only in-frame clones and is missing some. The sample lists tens of thousands of clones; around 90% were seen once. Sequences were derived from CD4+ or CD8+ T cells sorted from blood, sampled in a trial of the OX40 agonist ivuxolimab. The source of these receptors is an adult with an advanced solid tumor such as melanoma, head and neck, liver or kidney cancer. Each CDR3 is given with its conserved first and last residue. Fields, in order: V gene, clone size, D gene, J gene, CDR3 DNA, CDR3 protein. A D gene is named only where the DNA matches it firmly. Clone size is not always given. Where it is, it says once, few, many or a class for expanded clones.

TRBV7-2	.	TRBD2	TRBJ2-4	TGTGCCAGCAGCGGGGGAGGGCACATTCAGTACTTC	CASSGGGHIQYF
TRBV4-1	.	TRBD2	TRBJ2-1	TGCGCCAGCAGCCATGTCGGGGGGGCCAATGAGCAGTTCTTC	CASSHVGGANEQFF
TRBV7-2	.	.	TRBJ2-1	TGTGCCAGCAGCTACGGGGGGCTTAGGTACAATGAGCAGTTCTTC	CASSYGGLRYNEQFF
TRBV30	.	TRBD1	TRBJ2-7	TGTGCCTGGAGCGGCCGGGACAGTGGTTACGAGCAGTACTTC	CAWSGRDSGYEQYF
TRBV4-3	.	.	TRBJ2-7	TGCGCCAGCAGCCATACAGACAGGTCCAACTACGAGCAGTACTTC	CASSHTDRSNYEQYF
TRBV10-1	few	TRBD1	TRBJ2-7	TGCGCCAGCAGCGGGGACAGGGGCCACGAGCAGTACTTC	CASSGDRGHEQYF
TRBV10-3	.	TRBD2	TRBJ2-3	TGTGCCATCAGCAACGGGGGGAGCACAGATACGCAGTATTTT	CAISNGGSTDTQYF
TRBV2	.	.	TRBJ1-5	TGTGCCAGCAAACAGGGATTTAACAATCAGCCCCAGCATTTT	CASKQGFNNQPQHF
TRBV4-1	.	TRBD2	TRBJ2-5	TGCGCCAGCAGCCCTGTCGGGGGGTTACAAGAGACCCAGTACTTC	CASSPVGGLQETQYF
TRBV19	.	.	TRBJ2-2	TGTGCCATAAGCCTAGGACACGCCGGGGAGCTGTTTTTT	CAISLGHAGELFF
TRBV9	.	TRBD1	TRBJ2-3	TGTGCCAGCAGCAAAGGAGGACAGGGGACAGATACGCAGTATTTT	CASSKGGQGTDTQYF
TRBV21-1	.	.	TRBJ2-7	TGTGCCAGCAGCAAAGGGAGGGTAATTGGCTACGAGCAGTACTTC	CASSKGRVIGYEQYF
TRBV29-1	.	.	TRBJ1-2	TGCAGCGTTGACGAGGGGGGCGGCTACACCTTC	CSVDEGGGYTF
TRBV13	.	.	TRBJ2-3	TGTGCCAGCAGCTTAGGAACGGGGGACGACACAGATACGCAGTATTTT	CASSLGTGDDTDTQYF
TRBV2	.	.	TRBJ1-2	TGTGCCAGCAGTGAAAGGGCGGCGGGACAAGGCCCTTTCAACTATGGCTACACCTTC	CASSERAAGQGPFNYGYTF
TRBV9	large	.	TRBJ2-3	TGTGCCAGCAGCGAGCCCTTCACAGATACGCAGTATTTT	CASSEPFTDTQYF
TRBV4-1	.	.	TRBJ2-7	TGCGCCAGCAGCCAAGATCGTACGGTTTCCTACGAGCAGTACTTC	CASSQDRTVSYEQYF
TRBV7-9	.	.	TRBJ1-5	TGTGCCAGCAGCATGGGGAGTCAGCCCCAGCATTTT	CASSMGSQPQHF
TRBV5-4	.	.	TRBJ2-1	TGTGCCAGCAGCCGGGACCTTAATGAGCAGTTCTTC	CASSRDLNEQFF
TRBV25-1	.	TRBD2	TRBJ2-3	TGTGCCAGCAGTGTTCTAGCGGGGGGTACAGATACGCAGTATTTT	CASSVLAGGTDTQYF
TRBV9	.	.	TRBJ1-1	TGTGCCAGCAGCGTGCATGGGGTGGACACTGAAGCTTTCTTT	CASSVHGVDTEAFF
TRBV27	.	TRBD1	TRBJ1-5	TGTGCCAGCATGGGACAGGGGCTTAATCAGCCCCAGCATTTT	CASMGQGLNQPQHF
TRBV11-3	.	.	TRBJ2-3	TGTGCCAGCAGCGATAGCGGCCCCACAGATACGCAGTATTTT	CASSDSGPTDTQYF
TRBV28	.	.	TRBJ1-1	TGTGCCAGCAGTTCCCCCTCGGAAATCGACACTGAAGCTTTCTTT	CASSSPSEIDTEAFF
TRBV4-3	.	TRBD1	TRBJ2-5	TGCGCCAGCAGCCAGTATGGTCGGACAGGGGAAAAGTACTTC	CASSQYGRTGEKYF
TRBV12-2	.	.	TRBJ1-1	TGTGCAGGTAAAACAGGGGGCGAGTTTGTGAACACTGAAGCTTTCTTT	CAGKTGGEFVNTEAFF
TRBV27	.	.	TRBJ2-1	TGTGCCAGCAGTTTCCAGTCCGACAATGAGCAGTTCTTC	CASSFQSDNEQFF
TRBV9	.	.	TRBJ1-6	TGTGCCAGCAGCGCCAGCGATACCTCCTATAATTCACCCCTCCACTTT	CASSASDTSYNSPLHF
TRBV19	.	.	TRBJ2-7	TGTGCCAGTAGTATCCAGGGACCCCACGACGAGCAGTACTTC	CASSIQGPHDEQYF
TRBV27	.	TRBD1	TRBJ2-2	TGTGCCAGCCGGGGACAGGTGGGCGGGGAGCTGTTTTTT	CASRGQVGGELFF
TRBV9	once	TRBD1	TRBJ2-1	TGTGCCAGCAGCCGACAGGGGGCGGGCTACAATGAGCAGTTCTTC	CASSRQGAGYNEQFF
TRBV6-5	.	.	TRBJ1-1	TGTGCCAGCAGTCCCGCCGGAACTGAAGCTTTCTTT	CASSPAGTEAFF
TRBV5-4	.	.	TRBJ2-7	TGTGCCAGCAGCTACCACAGCTCCTACGAGCAGTACTTC	CASSYHSSYEQYF
TRBV9	.	TRBD1	TRBJ2-7	TGTGCCAGCAGCGTAGCCGGACAGGGATACGAGCAGTACTTC	CASSVAGQGYEQYF